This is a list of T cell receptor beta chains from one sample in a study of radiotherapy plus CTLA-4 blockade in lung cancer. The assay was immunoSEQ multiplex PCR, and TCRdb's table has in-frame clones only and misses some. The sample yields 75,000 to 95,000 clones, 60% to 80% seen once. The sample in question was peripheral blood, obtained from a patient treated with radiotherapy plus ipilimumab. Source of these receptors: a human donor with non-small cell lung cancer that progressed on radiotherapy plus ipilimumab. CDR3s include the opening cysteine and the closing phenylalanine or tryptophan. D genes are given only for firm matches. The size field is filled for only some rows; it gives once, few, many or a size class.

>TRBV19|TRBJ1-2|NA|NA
TGTGCCAGTAGTATCGGTTGGGTGGCAGGGCGGATAGCTAACTATGGCTACACCTTC
CASSIGWVAGRIANYGYTF
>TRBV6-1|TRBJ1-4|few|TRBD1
TGTGCCACCAAGACAGGGAATGATGAAAAACTGTTTTTT
CATKTGNDEKLFF
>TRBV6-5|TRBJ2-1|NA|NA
TGTGCCAGCAGTTGGGGTGGCAATGAGCAGTTCTTC
CASSWGGNEQFF
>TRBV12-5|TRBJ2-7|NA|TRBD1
TGTGCTAGTGGGACAGGGAACGAGCAGTACTTC
CASGTGNEQYF
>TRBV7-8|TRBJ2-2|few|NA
TGTGCCAGCAGCTTAGCTCTAGCTAGGACCGGGGAGCTGTTTTTT
CASSLALARTGELFF
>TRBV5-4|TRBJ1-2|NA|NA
TGTGCCAGCAGCTTGTGGGGTAACTATGGCTACACCTTC
CASSLWGNYGYTF
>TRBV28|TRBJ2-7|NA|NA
TGTGCCAGCAGTTCCCCCGGGACGGACTCCTACGAGCAGTACTTC
CASSSPGTDSYEQYF
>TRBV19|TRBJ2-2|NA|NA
TGTGCCAGTAGTATTGGGGTCTTGGCGAACACCGGGGAGCTGTTTTTT
CASSIGVLANTGELFF
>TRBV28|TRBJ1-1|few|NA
TGTGCCAGCAGCACTCAGGGGACTCCCCGAGCTTTCTTT
CASSTQGTPRAFF
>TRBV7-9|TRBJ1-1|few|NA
TGTGCCAGCAGCTTCGGGCAGGGGAGCACTGAAGCTTTCTTT
CASSFGQGSTEAFF
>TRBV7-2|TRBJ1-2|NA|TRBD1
TGTGCCAGCAGCTTAGTTGGACAGGATGGAGATGGCTACACCTTC
CASSLVGQDGDGYTF
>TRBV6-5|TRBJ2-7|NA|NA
TGTGCCAGCAGTCCACATGGGGGTTACTACGAGCAGTACTTC
CASSPHGGYYEQYF
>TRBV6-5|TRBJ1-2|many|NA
TGTGCCAGCAGTTTGCGACAGACTAACTATGGCTACACCTTC
CASSLRQTNYGYTF
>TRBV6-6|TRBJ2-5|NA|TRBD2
TGTGCCAGCAGTCGCCGGACTAGCGGGAATTCAGAGACCCAGTACTTC
CASSRRTSGNSETQYF
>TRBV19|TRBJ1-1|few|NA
TGTGCCAGTAGTATTTCTATGAACACTGAAGCTTTCTTT
CASSISMNTEAFF
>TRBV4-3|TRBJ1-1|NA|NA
TGCGCCAGCCGAGGGGGGTTGAGGTCCCCTGAAGCTTTCTTT
CASRGGLRSPEAFF